This T cell receptor (beta chain) comes out of a study of cytomegalovirus exposure and HLA in healthy donors. The study, taken as a whole, reports: Later examination showed HLA-associated TCR beta chains had greater clonal expansion than equally common others. In a later analysis, TCR beta V- and J-gene trimming was associated with a missense DCLRE1C variant. Later analysis suggested most CMV-associated TCR beta chains were HLA-restricted.

Concerning this clone: The antigen is not known.

The CDR3 runs 13 residues. The V end was cut by 5 bases, the J end by 3 bases, with 11 bases between. CDR1 and CDR2 from the germline V gene are MNHNS and SASEGT. The PCR was carried out with 60 Vbeta primers and 13 Jbeta primers. Sequencing used immunoSEQ multiplex PCR; TCRdb keeps in-frame clones, though not all of them. This table holds around 63,000 clones, around 85% found once. Sequencing was done on a sample of PBMCs. This sequence joins TRBV6-1 and TRBJ2-7; unclear D gene. The sequence came from a woman aged 25 to 39 in good health and CMV-seronegative. The CDR3, as DNA: TGTGCCAGCAGTACGGGTAACGGCTACGAGCAGTACTTC. It codes for CASSTGNGYEQYF.